The present TCR beta chain was sequenced within a study of T cell responses to AZD1222 COVID-19 vaccine. Trimming left V 6 bases short and J 1 base short, with 12 bases between. The CDR3 loop spans 14 amino acids. Germline V CDR1 and CDR2: MNHEY, SMNVEV (reference sequence). The repertoire was sequenced with immunoSEQ multiplex PCR; TCRdb's copy has only in-frame clones and lacks some. Counted here are 140,000 to 150,000 clones, approximately 86% occurring once; the ten biggest clones make up approximately 5.1%. The receptor was isolated from an adult who received the MenACWY meningococcal vaccine as a control. V gene TRBV27 combines with J gene TRBJ1-1, with unresolved D. Source: peripheral blood, taken 28 days after the second dose of the MenACWY control vaccine. The CDR3 sequence is CASRSAQGNTEAFF. Here the CDR3 DNA reads TGTGCCAGCAGATCGGCACAAGGGAACACTGAAGCTTTCTTT.